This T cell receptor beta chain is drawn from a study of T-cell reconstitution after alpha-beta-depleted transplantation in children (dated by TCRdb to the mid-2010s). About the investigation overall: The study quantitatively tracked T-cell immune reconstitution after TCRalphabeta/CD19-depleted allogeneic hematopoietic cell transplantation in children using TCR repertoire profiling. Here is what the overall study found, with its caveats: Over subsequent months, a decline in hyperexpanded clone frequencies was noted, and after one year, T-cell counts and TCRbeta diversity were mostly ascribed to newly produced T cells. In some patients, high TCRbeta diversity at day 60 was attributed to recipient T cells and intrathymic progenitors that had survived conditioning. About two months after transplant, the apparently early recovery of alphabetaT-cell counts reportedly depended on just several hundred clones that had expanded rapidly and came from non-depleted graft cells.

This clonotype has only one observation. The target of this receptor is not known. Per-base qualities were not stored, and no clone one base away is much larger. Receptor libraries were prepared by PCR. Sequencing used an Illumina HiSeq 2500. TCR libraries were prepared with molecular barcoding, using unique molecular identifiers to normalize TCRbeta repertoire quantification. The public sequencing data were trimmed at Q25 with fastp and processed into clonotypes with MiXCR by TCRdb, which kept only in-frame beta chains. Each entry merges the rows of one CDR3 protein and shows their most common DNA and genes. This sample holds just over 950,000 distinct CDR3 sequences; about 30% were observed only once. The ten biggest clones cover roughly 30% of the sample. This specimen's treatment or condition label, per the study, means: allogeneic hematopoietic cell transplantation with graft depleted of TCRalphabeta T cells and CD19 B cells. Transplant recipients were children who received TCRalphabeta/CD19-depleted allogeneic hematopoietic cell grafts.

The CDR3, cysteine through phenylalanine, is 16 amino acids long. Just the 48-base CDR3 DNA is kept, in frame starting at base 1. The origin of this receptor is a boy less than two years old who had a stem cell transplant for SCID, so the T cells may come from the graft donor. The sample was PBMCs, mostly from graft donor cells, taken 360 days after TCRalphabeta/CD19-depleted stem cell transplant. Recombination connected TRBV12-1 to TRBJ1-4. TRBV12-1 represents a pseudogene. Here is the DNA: TGTGCCAGCAGCCTTGCGTCCGGCCACCCGAATGAAAAACTGTTTTTT. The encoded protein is CASSLASGHPNEKLFF.